This T cell receptor beta chain originates from a study of Tregs in tolerant kidney transplant recipients (dated 2019 in TCRdb). Background on the whole study: Before combined kidney and bone marrow transplantation, this study identified donor-specific regulatory T cells using TCRbeta sequencing and then followed those same cells after transplant. TCRbeta repertoire sequencing was used in a few healthy controls to compare several methods for expanding Tregs specific for an allogeneic donor. Beyond this particular receptor, the publication reports: Biological reproducibility was not directly assessed, although technical replication error appeared to be minimal. Expanding Tregs with activated donor B cells appeared to identify the most biologically relevant and donor-specific TCRbeta repertoire. Because only a small number of patients were included, the study had limitations, and the results will need to be validated in larger populations as well as under other immunosuppression protocols.

With respect to this clone: Its antigen is still unknown. Within one base of it there is no much larger clone, and no base qualities were kept.

Its CDR3 holds 14 amino acids, cysteine through phenylalanine. Only the CDR3 DNA is retained, 42 bases long and in frame from the first base. CDR1 and CDR2 are read off the germline V gene as SQVTM and ANQGSEA. Trimming removed 6 bases from V and 3 bases from J; the gene matches leave 8 bases unexplained. For TCRbeta CDR3 sequencing, genomic DNA from the sorted cells was extracted using the QIAGEN DNeasy Blood and Tissue Kit. High-throughput TCRbeta CDR3 sequencing, which included PCR amplification with bias correction and internal controls, was done commercially through immunoSEQ. The study's own analysis went as follows. Unique productive TCRbeta sequences were defined by CDR3 nucleotide sequence where primers matched, and otherwise by CDR3 amino acid sequence together with Vbeta and Jbeta genes. To correct sorting error, sequences shared between sorted populations at a frequency ratio of 2:1 or less were removed; the rest were assigned to the higher population. A sequence counted as donor-reactive if, in CFSE-low cells, the sequence had a frequency of at least 0.01% and was expanded at least 5-fold compared with unstimulated cells. Jensen-Shannon divergence, calculated on the top 100 TCRbeta sequences ranked by frequency, was used to quantify repertoire divergence. For any sample with multiple sequencing runs, sorting error was corrected in each run separately before the runs were pooled. TCRdb obtained this table from immuneACCESS and retained in-frame rearrangements with V and J assigned. These tables miss some clones; where compared with another copy, unresolved V genes account for less than half of the shortfall, and the remainder is unexplained. The V and J calls and clone size are taken from that table; D and trimming were inferred from the DNA. Present in this sample are some 250,000 clones, roughly four fifths of which were seen just once. The ten largest clones add up to 0.55% to 0.65% of the sample.

Unstimulated Tregs (CD4+CD25+CD127-), CD4+ non-Tregs (CD4+CD25-), CD4 and CD8 cells were FACS-sorted from thawed PBMCs. Blood from healthy controls was obtained either as purchased buffy coats or from healthy volunteers. Healthy control blood was separated into PBMCs by Ficoll density gradient and cryopreserved, and patient PBMCs were collected both before and after transplant. The chain couples TRBV29-1 to TRBJ2-3, with 8 central nucleotides matching TRBD2. Sequencing input: CD4+ T cells from blood. The sequence was collected from a human donor in good health. The DNA reads TGCAGCGTGGGAGGGACTAGTACTACAGATACGCAGTATTTT. It specifies CSVGGTSTTDTQYF.